One and the same sample provided the 7 T cell receptor beta chains below, sequenced in a study of T cells in Graves' hyperthyroidism and ophthalmopathy. The TCR beta CDR3 regions underwent amplification using RNA transcripts as the source. TCR CDR3 underwent first-round RT-PCR with the HTBI primer set. Each CDR3 protein is one row after TCRdb ran MiXCR on the multiplex PCR reads. The sample has more than 500,000 distinct CDR3 sequences; around 15% are singletons. Sequencing input: blood. The receptors were sampled from a young woman with Graves' ophthalmopathy.

In its sample, this clonotype was seen a few times. The chain links TRBV5-6 to TRBJ2-3, with 8 bases that match TRBD2. Per germline, CDR1 SGHDT and CDR2 YYEEEE. This CDR3 comprises 14 residues. Trimming removed 4 bases from V and 4 bases from J; junction bases left unmatched: 5. The CDR3 nucleotides are TGTGCCAGCAGCACGGGGGGGAGGGCAGATACGCAGTATTTT. It is translated as CASSTGGRADTQYF.

This clonotype was recorded a few times. The rearrangement joins TRBV29-1 to TRBJ1-2, with D uncertain. In germline, CDR1 is SQVTM, CDR2 ANQGSEA. The CDR3 runs 13 residues. Deletions cut 0 bases from V and 4 bases from J, with 9 bases between. The CDR3 sequence: CSVEDNGSYGYTF. The DNA of the CDR3 is TGCAGCGTTGAAGATAACGGAAGCTATGGCTACACCTTC.

This clonotype was counted ten times or more. V is TRBV7-2 and J is TRBJ1-2; D unclear. Germline V lookup: CDR1 SGHTA, CDR2 FQGNSA. This CDR3 is 12 amino acids long. Trimming took off 4 bases at V and 0 bases at J, with 3 bases between the two ends. For the CDR3, the DNA is TGTGCCAGCAGCTCAACTAACTATGGCTACACCTTC. Translating gives CASSSTNYGYTF.

Of note for this clonotype: With a much larger clone just one base away, this may be a read error. The genes are TRBV7-3 and TRBJ2-2; no firm D call. Germline CDR1 reads SGHTA; CDR2 reads FQGTGA. The CDR3 runs to 13 residues. The DNA of the CDR3 is TGTACCAGCAGCCCCCAGCAGACCGGGGAGCTGTTTTTT. This sequence encodes CTSSPQQTGELFF.

This clonotype was seen a few times. The rearrangement uses TRBV20-1 and TRBJ1-3; no firm D call. V lost 0 bases and J 1 base, leaving 16 bases between the germline ends. Germline V gene lookup returns CDR1 DFQATT and CDR2 SNEGSKA (reference sequence). This CDR3 spans 17 amino acids. The CDR3 sequence: CSARDRQALLSGNTIYF. The CDR3 DNA reads as TGCAGTGCTAGAGATCGGCAGGCCCTGCTATCTGGAAACACCATATATTTT.

This clonotype was counted ten times or more. The chain employs TRBV12-3 or TRBV12-4 and TRBJ2-1, with TRBD2 as a possible D gene (5 bases). CDR3 size: 16 residues. V shed 2 bases and J shed 8 bases, with 19 bases lying between them. The CDR3: CASSLSKSGGWDEQFF. The CDR3 bases are TGTGCCAGCAGTTTAAGTAAGAGTGGCGGGTGGGATGAGCAGTTCTTC.

This clonotype was recorded a few times. One junction end disagrees with the germline gene, perhaps due to a read error. This rearrangement joins TRBV5-1 to TRBJ2-5, with D maybe TRBD2 (5 bases). Germline-derived CDR1 and CDR2 are SGHRS and YFSETQ. This CDR3 is built from 13 residues. The CDR3 is CASSPGNQETQYF. The CDR3 DNA follows: TGTGCCAGCAGCCCGGGAAACCAAGAGACCCAGTACTTC.